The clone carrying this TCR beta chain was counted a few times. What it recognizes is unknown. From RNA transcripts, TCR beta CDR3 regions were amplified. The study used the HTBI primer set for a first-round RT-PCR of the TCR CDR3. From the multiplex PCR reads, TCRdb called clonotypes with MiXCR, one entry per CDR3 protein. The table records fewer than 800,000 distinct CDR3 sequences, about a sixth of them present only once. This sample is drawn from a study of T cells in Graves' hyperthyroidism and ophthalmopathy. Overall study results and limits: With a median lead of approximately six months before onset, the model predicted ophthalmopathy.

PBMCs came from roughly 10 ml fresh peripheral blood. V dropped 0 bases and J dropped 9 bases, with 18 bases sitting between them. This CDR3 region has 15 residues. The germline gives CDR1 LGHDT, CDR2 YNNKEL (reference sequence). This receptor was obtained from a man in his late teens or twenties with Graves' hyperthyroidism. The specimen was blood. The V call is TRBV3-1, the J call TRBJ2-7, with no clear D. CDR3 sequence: CASSQESVPTLGQYF. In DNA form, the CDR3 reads TGTGCCAGCAGCCAAGAATCGGTCCCTACTCTGGGGCAGTACTTC.